This T cell receptor beta chain was obtained from a study of blood T cells in healthy people across ages (dated by TCRdb to between 2014 and 2017). At the level of the whole study: In model experiments, template switching captured roughly one uniquely barcoded TCR beta cDNA molecule for every two T cells. The donors were split into four age groups: young (average 16 years), middle-aged (about 40), aged (about 62) and long-lived (approximately 89). The study analyzed two additional independent replicas of 1 million unique cDNA reads from the same blood draw for two donors, one aged 18 to 29 and one aged 80 or older. Using deep sequencing normalized with unique cDNA molecular identifiers, the study measured how TCR beta repertoire diversity changes with age. To avoid experimental bias, donors of different ages were randomly spread across the sequencing lanes.

Findings and caveats that apply to the study as a whole: A strong correlation was found between observed TCR beta diversity and the percentage of naive T cells measured by flow cytometry. As age increased, observed TCR beta diversity per million T cells dropped in a roughly linear way, and a significant reduction was already evident by age roughly 36. Estimates of total diversity from one million sequenced T cells were regarded as lower bounds and underestimates. The CMV infection status of donors was not known, potentially confounding age-related changes in expanded clonotypes. Conclusive comparison of naive and antigen-experienced compartments was prevented by the profiling of bulk unsorted PBMCs. Compared with the aged group, the long-lived group had more naive CD4+ T cells, fewer expanded clones and increased TCR diversity, suggesting age selection.

This clonotype occurred many times. What this receptor recognizes is not known. No base quality values were provided; no much bigger clone lies one nucleotide off. CDR1 and CDR2 (WNHNN, SYGVQD) derive from the germline V gene (reference sequence). Inclusive of the bounding cysteine and phenylalanine, the CDR3 is 14 residues long. Just CDR3 DNA is preserved here, 42 bases in frame from base 1. V sheds 0 bases and J sheds 5 bases, leaving 10 bases between their ends. Libraries were made using 5' RACE. TCRdb names Illumina HiSeq 2500 as the instrument used. A second PCR of roughly 6 to 11 cycles was performed with a sample-barcoded 5' primer and a J-beta primer mix. A unique molecular identifier was introduced onto each TCR beta cDNA molecule by a template-switch 5' adaptor carrying 12 random nucleotides. At least 3 million CDR3-containing paired-end reads were obtained from each sample. First-strand cDNA synthesis was performed from all RNA using the Mint cDNA synthesis kit, with priming by a TRBC-specific oligonucleotide. All cDNA was treated with uracil-DNA glycosylase and then went through a first 18-cycle PCR with the universal primers M1SS and BC2_uni_R. In the original analysis: For normalization, 1 million high-quality reads were randomly selected from each sample, with every read carrying a distinct molecular identifier. Reads with shared molecular identifiers were discarded instead of being binned into consensus sequences. MiTCR, set to a Q25 quality threshold and the strictest error-elimination algorithm, was used for CDR3 identification, clonotype clustering and error correction. A nonparametric unseen species model with Euler transformation was used to estimate a lower bound on total TCR beta diversity. The raw public data were reprocessed by TCRdb itself: fastp quality trimming at Q25, MiXCR clonotype calling, in-frame beta chains only. Each CDR3 protein appears once, grouped with its most common genes and DNA. In this record, the V and J calls reflect TCRdb's handling and not the investigators' own analysis. Counted in this sample were around 1,700,000 distinct CDR3 sequences; 28% of them appeared once. The ten largest clones add up to 7.7% of the sample.

The donors were 40 or so Caucasian individuals from Russia, aged roughly 6 to 100 years, who were systemically healthy. Approximately 9.3 milliliters of peripheral blood were collected from each donor into EDTA-treated Vacutainer tubes. PBMCs were isolated by Ficoll-Paque density-gradient centrifugation, with at least 7 million obtained per sample. Total RNA was extracted from PBMCs with Trizol reagent, with at least 5 micrograms obtained per sample. The percentages of naive CD45RAhigh/CD27high T cells were determined by flow cytometry on a PBMC aliquot from every donor. This TCR was sampled from a woman aged 25 to 39 in good health. The sample taken for sequencing was blood. The rearranged segments are TRBV10-1 and TRBJ2-5; the D segment cannot be called with confidence. At the DNA level, the sequence is TGCGCCAGCAGTGAGTCATCCGTCCCGGAGACCCAGTACTTC. This yields the protein CASSESSVPETQYF.